This passage covers 23 T cell receptor beta chains from one sample sequenced in a study of blood T cells in healthy people across ages. Primers used in a second PCR of roughly 6 to 12 cycles were a sample-barcoded 5' primer and a J-beta primer mix. Via MiXCR, TCRdb re-called the 5' RACE reads, giving one row per CDR3 protein. The profile covers approximately 700,000 distinct CDR3 sequences, with 32% appearing a single time and roughly 14% taken by the ten largest. The sample taken for sequencing was blood. All receptors come from a woman older than 75 in good health.

Concerning this clonotype itself: This may be a read error, as it is one base from a much larger clone. The rearrangement joins TRBV24-1 to TRBJ2-1, with no clear D. The CDR3 is 13 residues long. V was trimmed by 7 bases and J by 8 bases, leaving 14 bases between them. Germline-derived CDR1 and CDR2 are KGHDR and SFDVKD. The CDR3 coding sequence is TGTGCCACCAGGGAACCGGTTGCGCATGAGCAGTTCTTC. This codes for CATREPVAHEQFF.

Comments on this clonotype: A read error is possible here, since a much larger clone lies one base away. This chain connects TRBV7-9 to TRBJ2-7, with 7 bases fitting TRBD1. V shed 5 bases and J 0 bases; nucleotides not matched to a gene: 4. Germline assignment: CDR1 SEHNR and CDR2 FQNEAQ (reference sequence). This CDR3 spans 14 amino acids. CDR3 protein: CASSRQGLSYEQYF. CDR3 in DNA: TGTGCCAGCAGCCGACAGGGCCTCTCCTACGAGCAGTACTTC.

In this sample, this clonotype turned up a few times. This chain links TRBV5-6 with TRBJ2-1, with TRBD2 matching over 9 bases. Trimming at V came to 1 base and at J to 4 bases, leaving 6 bases not matched to a gene. Per the germline V gene, CDR1 is SGHDT and CDR2 is YYEEEE. This CDR3 region has 16 residues. CDR3 DNA sequence: TGTGCCAGCAGCTTGAGGGGTCTAGCGGGGTACAATGAGCAGTTCTTC. It is translated as CASSLRGLAGYNEQFF.

In this sample, this clonotype turned up a few times. The genes are TRBV2 and TRBJ1-1; no definite D call. The CDR3 length is 13 residues. CDR1 and CDR2 from the germline V gene are SNHLY and FYNNEI. Trimming stripped 8 bases from V and 3 bases from J, with 13 bases between. The CDR3 DNA follows: TGTGCCAGCTTAAGGGCTGAGGACACTGAAGCTTTCTTT. Amino acid sequence: CASLRAEDTEAFF.

This chain uses TRBV12-3 or TRBV12-4 with TRBJ2-2, with TRBD1 identical over 8 bases. V shed 5 bases, J shed 10 bases, and the junction held 9 bases outside the gene matches. This CDR3 spans 14 amino acids. In DNA, the CDR3 is TGTGCCAGCAGTCGCGACAGGGGTTTGGCGGAGCTGTTTTTT. Its protein product is CASSRDRGLAELFF.

The genes are TRBV2 and TRBJ1-1; weak D call: TRBD1 (5 bases). Germline-derived CDR1 and CDR2 are SNHLY and FYNNEI. CDR3 length: 15 residues. V lost 1 base, J lost 4 bases, and 13 bases lay in between. The CDR3 loop is CASSEDLGVTTEAFF. The CDR3 DNA reads TGTGCCAGCAGTGAAGATCTAGGGGTAACCACTGAAGCTTTCTTT.

This clonotype was counted many times. The CDR3 here is CSARAGGTTSRGYTF. As DNA, the CDR3 is TGCAGTGCTAGAGCAGGCGGGACTACTAGTAGGGGCTACACCTTC. The chain recombines TRBV20-1 with TRBJ1-2, with a tentative D call TRBD1 (5 bases). The CDR3 totals 15 residues. The V gene lost 1 base and the J gene lost 8 bases, with 20 bases spanning the gap. The germline gives CDR1 DFQATT, CDR2 SNEGSKA (reference sequence).

Concerning this clonotype itself: A single base separates this from a much larger clone, so it may be a read error. The rearrangement links TRBV27 to TRBJ2-3, with 8 bases identical to TRBD2. This CDR3 comprises 13 residues. Per germline, CDR1 MNHEY and CDR2 SMNVEV (reference sequence). The CDR3 DNA reads as TGTGCCTGCAGTTTGCGGGGGGCAGATACGCAGTATTTT. Protein product: CACSLRGADTQYF.

This clonotype was counted at least ten times. The chain employs TRBV20-1 and TRBJ2-1, with 8 bases matching TRBD2. The CDR3 runs 17 residues. The V gene end was trimmed by 4 bases and the J gene end by 4 bases; junction bases not matched to a gene: 15. CDR1 is DFQATT and CDR2 is SNEGSKA in the germline V gene (reference sequence). CDR3 residues: CSAKIGGIAGLYNEQFF. The CDR3 nucleotides read TGCAGTGCTAAAATAGGGGGTATAGCGGGGCTGTACAATGAGCAGTTCTTC.

This clonotype was seen repeatedly, ten times or more. The chain joins TRBV4-1 to TRBJ1-5; D remains ambiguous. Germline V gives CDR1 MGHRA, CDR2 YSYEKL. V was clipped by 0 bases and J by 3 bases, with 9 bases between them. The CDR3 is made up of 15 amino acids. This CDR3 reads CASSQDDRPNQPQHF. The CDR3 DNA reads TGCGCCAGCAGCCAAGATGACCGACCCAATCAGCCCCAGCATTTT.

This clonotype was observed many times. The chain carries TRBV7-2 and TRBJ1-5; 7 bases align to TRBD1. V lost 3 bases and J lost 2; bases outside the gene matches: 4. There are 15 residues in the CDR3. In germline, CDR1 is SGHTA, CDR2 FQGNSA. The CDR3 nucleotides read TGTGCCAGCAGCTTCACCGGGACAGGCAATCAGCCCCAGCATTTT. Translating it yields CASSFTGTGNQPQHF.

This sequence joins TRBV25-1 and TRBJ1-1; no reliable D call. V was clipped by 2 bases and J by 1 base, with 8 bases between them. CDR1 is MGHDK and CDR2 is SYGVNS in the germline V gene. The CDR3 has 14 residues. The CDR3 sequence is CASSEPEPNTEAFF. CDR3 bases: TGTGCCAGCAGTGAACCCGAGCCGAACACTGAAGCTTTCTTT. Variable domain in full (rest from reference TRBV25-1 and TRBJ1-1): EADIYQTPRYLVIGTGKKITLECSQTMGHDKMYWYQQDPGMELHLIHYSYGVNSTEKGDLSSESTVSRIRTEHFPLTLESARPSHTSQYLCASSEPEPNTEAFFGQGTRLTVV.

This clonotype was picked up many times. The J gene is TRBJ2-5, the V gene TRBV7-2, with 12 bases fitting TRBD2. This CDR3 region has 15 residues. Germline-derived CDR1 and CDR2 are SGHTA and FQGNSA. V lost 2 bases, J lost 5 bases, and 3 bases stayed unmatched. The CDR3 DNA reads TGTGCCAGCAGCTTACTAGCGGGGGGGCCCGAGACCCAGTACTTC. Amino acid sequence: CASSLLAGGPETQYF. Looking up the rest from reference TRBV7-2 and TRBJ2-5 gives the full variable domain: GAGVSQSPSNKVTEKGKDVELRCDPISGHTALYWYRQSLGQGLEFLIYFQGNSAPDKSGLPSDRFSAERTGGSVSTLTIQRTQQEDSAVYLCASSLLAGGPETQYFGPGTRLLVL.

This clonotype has at least ten counts. The rearrangement links TRBV30 to TRBJ1-2, with 10 positions matching TRBD1. Trimming cost V 8 bases and J 4 bases; bases outside gene matches: 10. From germline, CDR1 is GTSNPN and CDR2 SVGIG (reference sequence). The CDR3 contains 14 residues. The CDR3 spells CARGDRGYGYGYTF. CDR3 nucleotides: TGTGCCCGCGGGGACAGGGGCTATGGCTATGGCTACACCTTC.

This chain connects TRBV20-1 to TRBJ2-3; a weak D match, TRBD2 (5 bases). Per germline, CDR1 DFQATT and CDR2 SNEGSKA (reference sequence). V lost 1 base, J lost 4 bases, and 18 bases lay in between. This CDR3 contains 16 residues. As DNA, the CDR3 is TGCAGTGCTAGAGGGCTGACGAGCGGAGGCTCAGATACGCAGTATTTT. Translating it yields CSARGLTSGGSDTQYF.

This clonotype showed up just once. The genes are TRBV7-2 and TRBJ2-7, with D tentatively TRBD1 (6 bases). CDR3 length: 13 amino acids. Trimming left V 5 bases short and J 1 base short, with 9 bases between. Germline CDR1 and CDR2: SGHTA and FQGNSA. This CDR3 reads CASSQGWSYEQYF. The CDR3 DNA sequence: TGTGCCAGCAGCCAGGGGTGGTCCTACGAGCAGTACTTC.

J is TRBJ2-7 and V is TRBV20-1, with TRBD2 matching 8 bases. CDR1 is DFQATT and CDR2 is SNEGSKA in the germline V gene (reference sequence). The CDR3 covers 14 residues. V was pared by 6 bases and J by 6 bases, with 13 bases of the junction left unmatched. DNA for the CDR3: TGCAGTGCCCATAACGCGGGGGGCGAGGGCGAGCAGTACTTC. Translated: CSAHNAGGEGEQYF.

This clonotype has ten or more counts. The chain's CDR3 is CASSHSHTPYGYTF. In DNA, the CDR3 is TGTGCCAGCAGCCATAGCCATACACCTTATGGCTACACCTTC. The chain combines TRBV5-6 with TRBJ1-2, with unresolved D. V was cut by 4 bases and J by 5 bases, with 15 bases left in between. Germline V gene lookup returns CDR1 SGHDT and CDR2 YYEEEE. There are 14 residues in the CDR3.

The chain is built from TRBV20-1 and TRBJ1-2; D call uncertain. This CDR3 is 12 amino acids long. CDR1 is DFQATT, CDR2 SNEGSKA, per germline (reference sequence). Trimming took off 5 bases at V and 4 bases at J, with 11 bases between the two ends. This chain's CDR3 is CSAPGSTYGYTF. The CDR3 nucleotides read TGCAGTGCTCCGGGGTCTACCTATGGCTACACCTTC.

Concerning this clonotype itself: A much larger clone sits a single nucleotide away, making a read error possible. The chain carries TRBV20-1 and TRBJ1-4; a possible D gene is TRBD1 (6 bases). Germline lookup yields CDR1 DFQATT and CDR2 SNEGSKA (reference sequence). This CDR3 contains 18 residues. The V gene lost 1 base and the J gene lost 3 bases, with 21 bases spanning the gap. The CDR3 DNA sequence: TGCAGTGCTAGAGCAGCCGGGACAAGGGGCGCCTCTAATGAAAAACTGTTTTTT. It is translated as CSARAAGTRGASNEKLFF.

The rearrangement links TRBV7-9 to TRBJ2-3, with TRBD2 identical over 7 bases. Germline values: CDR1 SEHNR, CDR2 FQNEAQ (reference sequence). Germline trimming cut 1 base from V and 4 bases from J; bases unmatched to any gene: 11. The length of the CDR3 is 17 residues. The CDR3 sequence is CASSLELGGRSADTQYF. CDR3 nucleotides: TGTGCCAGCAGCTTAGAGCTAGGCGGGAGATCGGCAGATACGCAGTATTTT.

The genes are TRBV5-1 and TRBJ1-1; D gene unclear. V dropped 0 bases and J dropped 4 bases, with 7 bases sitting between them. The V gene's germline CDR1 is SGHRS and CDR2 YFSETQ. The CDR3 consists of 13 residues. The CDR3, as DNA: TGCGCCAGCAGCTTGGCGGGGTTCACTGAAGCTTTCTTT. As protein: CASSLAGFTEAFF.

There are many counts of this clonotype. The rearrangement uses TRBV3-1 and TRBJ2-3; D ambiguous. Trimming removed 4 bases at V and 6 bases at J, with 11 bases between. Germline lookup yields CDR1 LGHDT and CDR2 YNNKEL (reference sequence). This CDR3 has 13 residues. CDR3 nucleotides: TGTGCCAGCAGCCCATTGGTGGGGGATACGCAGTATTTT. Translated, it gives CASSPLVGDTQYF.